This is a list of T cell receptor beta chains from one sample in a study of cytomegalovirus exposure and HLA in healthy donors. Using immunoSEQ multiplex PCR, the repertoire was profiled, and TCRdb retains in-frame clones only, with some absent. The profile covers 180,000 or so clones, with around 80% appearing a single time and roughly 12% taken by the ten largest. The material sequenced was PBMCs. Source of these receptors: a woman aged 25-40 years in good health and CMV-seropositive. CDR3s include the opening cysteine and the closing phenylalanine or tryptophan. Fields, in order: clone size, J gene, V gene, CDR3 protein. Only part of the rows carry a size: once, few, many, or a class if the clone is expanded.

few,TRBJ1-5,TRBV27,CASRQGRNQPQHF
NA,TRBJ2-7,TRBV12-5,CASGLVTSGSYEQYF
once,TRBJ2-7,TRBV15,CATSRDKGAYEQYF
NA,TRBJ2-1,TRBV29-1,CSVSTGYYSYNEQFF
NA,TRBJ1-3,TRBV28,CASSLLTGSGNTIYF
NA,TRBJ2-2,TRBV5-8,CASRTGPNTGELFF
NA,TRBJ2-1,TRBV12-5,CATSRTSGPNEQFF
NA,TRBJ2-7,TRBV7-8,CASSWQSTSAHSYEQYF
NA,TRBJ2-7,TRBV5-4,CASSLGATRDEQYF
NA,TRBJ2-4,TRBV4-1,CASSQVWLAGDENIQYF
NA,TRBJ1-3,TRBV29-1,CSVEFSSGNTIYF
NA,TRBJ2-3,TRBV7-2,CASSLDPLAGSTDTQYF
NA,TRBJ2-5,TRBV18,CASSPEDWSQYF
NA,TRBJ2-2,TRBV7-7,CASSPGVGELFF
NA,TRBJ1-1,TRBV20-1,CSAGDRGAFF
once,TRBJ2-5,TRBV2,CASSAGVRETQYF